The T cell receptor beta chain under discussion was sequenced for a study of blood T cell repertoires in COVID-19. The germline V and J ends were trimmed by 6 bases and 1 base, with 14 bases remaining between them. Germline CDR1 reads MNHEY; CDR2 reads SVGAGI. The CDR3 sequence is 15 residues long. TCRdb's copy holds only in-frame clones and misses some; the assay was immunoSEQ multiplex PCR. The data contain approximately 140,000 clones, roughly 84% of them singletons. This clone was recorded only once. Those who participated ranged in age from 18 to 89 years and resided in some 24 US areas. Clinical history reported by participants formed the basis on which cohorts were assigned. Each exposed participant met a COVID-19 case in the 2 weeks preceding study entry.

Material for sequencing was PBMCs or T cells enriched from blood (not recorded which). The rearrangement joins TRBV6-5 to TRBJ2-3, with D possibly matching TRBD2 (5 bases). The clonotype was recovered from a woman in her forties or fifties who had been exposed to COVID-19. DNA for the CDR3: TGTGCCAGCAGCCCCCTATTGAGGGGCACAGATACGCAGTATTTT. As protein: CASSPLLRGTDTQYF.